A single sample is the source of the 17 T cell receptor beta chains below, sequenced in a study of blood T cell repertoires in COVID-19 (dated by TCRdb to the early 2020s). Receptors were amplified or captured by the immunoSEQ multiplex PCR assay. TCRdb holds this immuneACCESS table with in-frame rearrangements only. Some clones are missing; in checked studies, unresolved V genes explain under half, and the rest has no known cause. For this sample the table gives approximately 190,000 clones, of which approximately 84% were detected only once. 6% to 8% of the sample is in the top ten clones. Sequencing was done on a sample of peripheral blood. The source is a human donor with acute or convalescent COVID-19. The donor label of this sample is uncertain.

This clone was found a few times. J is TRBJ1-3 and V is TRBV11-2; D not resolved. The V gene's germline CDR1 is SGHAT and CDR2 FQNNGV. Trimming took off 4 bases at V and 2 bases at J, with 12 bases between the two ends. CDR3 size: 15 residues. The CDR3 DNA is TGTGCCAGCAGCTCAGCGCTACAACCTGGAAACACCATATATTTT. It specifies CASSSALQPGNTIYF.

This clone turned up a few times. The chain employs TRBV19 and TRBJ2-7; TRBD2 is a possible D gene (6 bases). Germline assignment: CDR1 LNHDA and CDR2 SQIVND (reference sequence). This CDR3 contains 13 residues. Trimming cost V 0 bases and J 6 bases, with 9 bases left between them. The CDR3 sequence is CASSIDRGGEQYF. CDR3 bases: TGTGCCAGTAGTATAGATCGGGGAGGCGAGCAGTACTTC.

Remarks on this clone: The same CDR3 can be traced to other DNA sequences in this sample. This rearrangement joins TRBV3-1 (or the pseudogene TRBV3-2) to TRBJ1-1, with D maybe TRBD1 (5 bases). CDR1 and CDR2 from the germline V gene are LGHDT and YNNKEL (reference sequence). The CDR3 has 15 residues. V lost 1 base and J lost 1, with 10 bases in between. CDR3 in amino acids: CASSQGGRGNTEAFF. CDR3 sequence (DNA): TGTGCCAGCAGCCAAGGGGGGAGGGGGAACACTGAAGCTTTCTTT.

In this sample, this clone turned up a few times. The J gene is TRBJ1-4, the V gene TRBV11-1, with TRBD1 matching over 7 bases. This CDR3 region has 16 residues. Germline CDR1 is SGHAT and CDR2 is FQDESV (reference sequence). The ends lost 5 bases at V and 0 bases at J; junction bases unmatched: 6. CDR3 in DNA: TGTGCCAGCAGCCTCAGGGGGAGTACAACTAATGAAAAACTGTTTTTT. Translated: CASSLRGSTTNEKLFF.

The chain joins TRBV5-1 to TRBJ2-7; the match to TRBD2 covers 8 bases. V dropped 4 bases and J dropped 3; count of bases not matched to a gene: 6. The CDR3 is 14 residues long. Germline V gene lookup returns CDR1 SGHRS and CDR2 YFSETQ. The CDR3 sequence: CASSATSGDYEQYF. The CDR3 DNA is TGCGCCAGCAGCGCTACTAGCGGCGACTACGAGCAGTACTTC.

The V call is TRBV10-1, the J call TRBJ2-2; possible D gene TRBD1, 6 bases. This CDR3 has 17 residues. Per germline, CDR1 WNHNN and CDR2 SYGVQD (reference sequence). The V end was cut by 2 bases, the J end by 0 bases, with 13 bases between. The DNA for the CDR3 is TGCGCCAGCAGTGAGAGGGACATCCGCTCGAACACCGGGGAGCTGTTTTTT. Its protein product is CASSERDIRSNTGELFF.

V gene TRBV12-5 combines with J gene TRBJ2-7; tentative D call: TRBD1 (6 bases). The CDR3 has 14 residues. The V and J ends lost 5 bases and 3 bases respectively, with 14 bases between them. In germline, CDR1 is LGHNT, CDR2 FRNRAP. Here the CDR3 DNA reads TGTGCTAGTGGTACGAACAGGGCATTCTACGAGCAGTACTTC. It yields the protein CASGTNRAFYEQYF.

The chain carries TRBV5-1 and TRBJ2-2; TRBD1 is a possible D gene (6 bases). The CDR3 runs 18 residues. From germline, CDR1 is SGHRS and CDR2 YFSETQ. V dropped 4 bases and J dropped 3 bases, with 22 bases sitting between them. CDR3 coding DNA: TGCGCCAGCAGCCCCCCTACAGGGTATGGTGGTGACACCGGGGAGCTGTTTTTT. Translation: CASSPPTGYGGDTGELFF.

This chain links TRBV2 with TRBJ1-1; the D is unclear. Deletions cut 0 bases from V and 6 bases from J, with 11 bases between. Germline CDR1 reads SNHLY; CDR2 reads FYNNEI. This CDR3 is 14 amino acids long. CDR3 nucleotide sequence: TGTGCCAGCAGTGAAGCCCTGGTGAGGGCTGAAGCTTTCTTT. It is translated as CASSEALVRAEAFF.

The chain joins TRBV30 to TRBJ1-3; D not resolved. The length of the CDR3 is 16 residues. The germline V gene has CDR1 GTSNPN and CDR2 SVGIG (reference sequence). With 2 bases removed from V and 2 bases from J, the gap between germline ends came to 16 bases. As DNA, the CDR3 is TGTGCCTGGAGTTTTGGCAGGATAGAGACTGGAAACACCATATATTTT. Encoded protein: CAWSFGRIETGNTIYF.

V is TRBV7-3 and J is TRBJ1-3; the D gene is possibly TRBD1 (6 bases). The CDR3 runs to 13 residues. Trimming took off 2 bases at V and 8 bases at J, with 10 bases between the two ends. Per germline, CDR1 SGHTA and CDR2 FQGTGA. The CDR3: CASSLGTSDTIYF. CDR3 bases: TGTGCCAGCAGCTTAGGGACATCAGACACCATATATTTT.

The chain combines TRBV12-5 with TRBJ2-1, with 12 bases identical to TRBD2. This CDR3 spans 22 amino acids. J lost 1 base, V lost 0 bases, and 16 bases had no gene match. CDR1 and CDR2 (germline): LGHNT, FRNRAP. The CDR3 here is CASGLVSPQGLAGGPSYNEQFF. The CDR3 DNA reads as TGTGCTAGTGGTTTGGTATCCCCACAGGGTCTAGCGGGAGGGCCATCCTACAATGAGCAGTTCTTC.

The CDR3 sequence is CAWSRFRTGELFF. As DNA, the CDR3 is TGTGCCTGGAGCAGGTTTAGAACCGGGGAGCTGTTTTTT. This chain links TRBV30 with TRBJ2-2, with no clear D. Trimming cost V 3 bases and J 5 bases, with 10 bases left between them. The CDR3 has 13 amino acids. The germline gives CDR1 GTSNPN, CDR2 SVGIG (reference sequence).

CDR3 loop: CASSSGGSVTEAFF. The CDR3 coding sequence is TGTGCCAGCAGCTCAGGGGGCTCTGTTACTGAAGCTTTCTTT. This chain links TRBV7-2 with TRBJ1-1; TRBD1 matches 8 bases. This CDR3 spans 14 amino acids. V was pared by 4 bases and J by 5 bases, with 6 bases of the junction left unmatched. CDR1 and CDR2 (germline): SGHTA, FQGNSA.

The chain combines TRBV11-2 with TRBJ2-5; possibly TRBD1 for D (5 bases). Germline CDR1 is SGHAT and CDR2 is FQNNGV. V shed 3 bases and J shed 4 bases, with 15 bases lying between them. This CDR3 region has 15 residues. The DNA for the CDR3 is TGTGCCAGCAGCTTTAGGCAGGGAAGAGTAGAGACCCAGTACTTC. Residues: CASSFRQGRVETQYF.

CDR3 in amino acids: CASSDLQGAAFF. CDR3 coding DNA: TGCGCCAGCAGTGACCTACAGGGGGCGGCTTTCTTT. The chain recombines TRBV10-1 with TRBJ1-1, with TRBD1 matching 9 bases. CDR3 length equals 12 residues. Germline CDR1 WNHNN, CDR2 SYGVQD (reference sequence). The V segment lost 3 bases and the J segment 11 bases; nucleotides outside the gene matches: 4.

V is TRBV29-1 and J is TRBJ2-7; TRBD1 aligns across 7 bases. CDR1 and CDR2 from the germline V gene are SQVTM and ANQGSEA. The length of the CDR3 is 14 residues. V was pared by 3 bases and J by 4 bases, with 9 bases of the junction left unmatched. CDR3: CSVDGDSIPYEQYF. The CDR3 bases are TGCAGCGTTGACGGGGACAGTATCCCTTACGAGCAGTACTTC.